The 21 T cell receptor beta chains in this list originate from one sample, sequenced in a study of blood T cell repertoires in COVID-19. The data were produced by immunoSEQ multiplex PCR, yet TCRdb's version contains in-frame clones alone and is incomplete. The sample has 150,000 to 200,000 clones; approximately 80% are singletons. The sequencing sample was made of peripheral blood. Receptors were obtained from a woman of 80 years or more with active or convalescent COVID-19.

This clone was seen only once. The rearrangement joins TRBV10-1 to TRBJ2-2; D call uncertain. Germline-derived CDR1 and CDR2 are WNHNN and SYGVQD (reference sequence). This CDR3 spans 13 amino acids. The V end was cut by 5 bases, the J end by 2 bases, with 6 bases between. The CDR3 loop reads CASSYSNTGELFF. In DNA, the CDR3 is TGCGCCAGCAGTTATTCCAACACCGGGGAGCTGTTTTTT.

V usage is TRBV7-9 and J usage is TRBJ2-7; 7 nucleotides agree with TRBD1. J gave up 6 bases and V 5 bases, and 10 bases lay outside the gene matches. This CDR3 has 14 amino acids. Germline V gene data show CDR1 as SEHNR and CDR2 as FQNEAQ (reference sequence). CDR3 in DNA: TGTGCCAGCAGCCCCGACAGGGACATTAGCGAGCAGTACTTC. Amino acids: CASSPDRDISEQYF. The whole variable domain, remainder taken from reference TRBV7-9 and TRBJ2-7, is DTGVSQNPRHKITKRGQNVTFRCDPISEHNRLYWYRQTLGQGPEFLTYFQNEAQLEKSRLLSDRFSAERPKGSFSTLEIQRTEQGDSAMYLCASSPDRDISEQYFGPGTRLTVT.

This chain connects TRBV6-5 to TRBJ1-4; 10 bases are shared with TRBD1. The CDR3 runs 15 residues. Germline CDR1 reads MNHEY; CDR2 reads SVGAGI. V shed 4 bases, J shed 6 bases, and the junction held 5 bases outside the gene matches. The CDR3 DNA follows: TGTGCCAGCAGTTTGACAGGGGGCTGGGATGAAAAACTGTTTTTT. Its translation is CASSLTGGWDEKLFF.

V gene TRBV7-2 combines with J gene TRBJ2-7; 8 nucleotides align to TRBD1. Germline V gene lookup returns CDR1 SGHTA and CDR2 FQGNSA. V shed 5 bases and J 3 bases; nucleotides not matched to a gene: 6. The CDR3 covers 14 residues. The CDR3 DNA reads TGTGCCAGCAGCCCAGGGGGCTCCTTCTACGAGCAGTACTTC. Amino acids: CASSPGGSFYEQYF.

The chain has TRBV19 and TRBJ1-2; TRBD1 agrees at 9 bases. CDR1 and CDR2 from the germline V gene are LNHDA and SQIVND (reference sequence). V was clipped by 6 bases and J by 0 bases; unmatched bases: 11. The CDR3 length is 17 residues. CDR3 nucleotide sequence: TGTGCCAGTAGGGAACAGGGGGCAATCACTGCTAACTATGGCTACACCTTC. It is translated as CASREQGAITANYGYTF.

The chain employs TRBV11-2 and TRBJ2-1; the match to TRBD1 covers 8 bases. The germline V gene has CDR1 SGHAT and CDR2 FQNNGV. The CDR3 loop spans 16 amino acids. V lost 5 bases, J lost 4 bases, and 10 bases stayed unmatched. This CDR3 reads CASSRGGQGAYNEQFF. The DNA of the CDR3 is TGTGCCAGCAGCCGAGGGGGGCAGGGGGCATACAATGAGCAGTTCTTC. The full variable domain, completed using reference TRBV11-2 and TRBJ2-1, is EAGVAQSPRYKIIEKRQSVAFWCNPISGHATLYWYQQILGQGPKLLIQFQNNGVVDDSQLPKDRFSAERLKGVDSTLKIQPAKLEDSAVYLCASSRGGQGAYNEQFFGPGTRLTVL.

The chain joins TRBV27 to TRBJ2-4, with a tentative D call TRBD1 (6 bases). V lost 8 bases to trimming and J lost 5 bases, with 10 bases between them. CDR1 is MNHEY and CDR2 is SMNVEV in the germline V gene (reference sequence). The CDR3 has 12 amino acids. The CDR3 coding sequence is TGTGCCAGCGGGTGGGGGCAAAACATTCAGTACTTC. The encoded protein is CASGWGQNIQYF.

This clone was counted a single time. The rearrangement uses TRBV6-4 and TRBJ1-4; TRBD1 might be the D (6 bases). The ends were cut back, 8 bases at V and 3 bases at J, with 16 bases in the middle. CDR3 length: 15 amino acids. Germline V gene sequence: CDR1 MRHNA, CDR2 SNTAGT. CDR3 residues: CASGKRQAANEKLFF. CDR3 nucleotides: TGTGCCAGCGGAAAGAGACAGGCGGCTAATGAAAAACTGTTTTTT.

The chain has TRBV10-3 and TRBJ1-2; a possible D gene is TRBD1 (6 bases). This CDR3 spans 14 amino acids. Germline lookup yields CDR1 ENHRY and CDR2 SYGVKD. Trimming pared 4 bases from V and 2 bases from J, leaving 11 bases between. DNA of the CDR3: TGTGCCATCAGTGTTTCGGACAGCAACTATGGCTACACCTTC. Protein sequence: CAISVSDSNYGYTF.

The genes are TRBV2 and TRBJ1-2; TRBD1 is a possible D gene (6 bases). The V gene lost 9 bases and the J gene lost 2 bases, with 10 bases spanning the gap. The CDR3 totals 12 residues. Germline lookup yields CDR1 SNHLY and CDR2 FYNNEI. The CDR3 DNA reads as TGTGCCAGTCCGGACAGCAACTATGGCTACACCTTC. Residues: CASPDSNYGYTF.

The rearrangement uses TRBV2 and TRBJ1-6; D is undetermined. The CDR3 runs to 14 residues. Deletions cut 6 bases from V and 4 bases from J, with 10 bases between. Germline CDR1 reads SNHLY; CDR2 reads FYNNEI. CDR3 region: CASRVSGYNSPLHF. The CDR3 DNA reads as TGTGCCAGCAGGGTTTCGGGTTATAATTCACCCCTCCACTTT. The variable domain in full, with the rest retrieved from reference TRBV2 and TRBJ1-6, is EPEVTQTPSHQVTQMGQEVILRCVPISNHLYFYWYRQILGQKVEFLVSFYNNEISEKSEIFDDQFSVERPDGSNFTLKIRSTKLEDSAMYFCASRVSGYNSPLHFGNGTRLTVT.

The J gene is TRBJ1-1, the V gene TRBV7-3; 7 bases line up with TRBD1. V was pared by 5 bases and J by 6 bases, with 6 bases of the junction left unmatched. The CDR3 runs to 13 residues. Germline-derived CDR1 and CDR2 are SGHTA and FQGTGA. In nucleotides, the CDR3 is TGTGCCAGCAGCGCCGGGACAGTATCTGAAGCTTTCTTT. Its protein product is CASSAGTVSEAFF.

The chain carries TRBV7-2 and TRBJ2-7; possible D gene TRBD1, 6 bases. The CDR3 runs 16 residues. Germline CDR1 SGHTA, CDR2 FQGNSA. Between the trimmed V and J ends, which lost 6 bases and 2 bases, there was a span of 20 bases. CDR3 coding DNA: TGTGCCAGCAGGCCTGGAAGTCAGGGGTCCGCCTACGAGCAGTACTTC. It encodes CASRPGSQGSAYEQYF.

V and J are TRBV10-3 and TRBJ2-7; the match to TRBD1 covers 9 bases. The trim removed 11 bases at V and 4 bases at J, leaving 9 bases unmatched. CDR1 and CDR2 from the germline V gene are ENHRY and SYGVKD. The CDR3 extends over 13 amino acids. CDR3 nucleotide sequence: TGTGCCGCCGTGGGACAGGGAGGGTACGAGCAGTACTTC. Protein sequence: CAAVGQGGYEQYF.

The V and J genes are TRBV7-2 and TRBJ2-1, with 10 bases lining up with TRBD2. This CDR3 contains 15 residues. After removal of 6 bases from V and 7 bases from J, the junction contained 9 bases not matched to a gene. Germline CDR1 is SGHTA and CDR2 is FQGNSA. CDR3 amino acids: CASSSAGGPGNEQFF. Written as DNA, the CDR3 is TGTGCCAGCAGTTCAGCGGGGGGGCCGGGAAATGAGCAGTTCTTC. The full variable domain, its missing parts supplied by reference TRBV7-2 and TRBJ2-1, is GAGVSQSPSNKVTEKGKDVELRCDPISGHTALYWYRQSLGQGLEFLIYFQGNSAPDKSGLPSDRFSAERTGGSVSTLTIQRTQQEDSAVYLCASSSAGGPGNEQFFGPGTRLTVL.

Comments on this clone: In the same sample, other DNA sequences code for this CDR3. This rearrangement joins TRBV7-2 to TRBJ1-5; unclear D gene. This CDR3 has 14 residues. Per the germline V gene, CDR1 is SGHTA and CDR2 is FQGNSA. V gave up 1 base and J gave up 4 bases, with 8 bases separating them. The CDR3 bases are TGTGCCAGCAGCTTAGACGGCAGGAATCAGCCCCAGCATTTT. Protein sequence: CASSLDGRNQPQHF.

The V and J genes are TRBV6-5 and TRBJ2-1; D possibly corresponds to TRBD1 (5 bases). V gave up 2 bases and J gave up 7 bases, with 9 bases separating them. This CDR3 is built from 13 residues. Germline CDR1 reads MNHEY; CDR2 reads SVGAGI. Here the CDR3 reads CASSYAGRNEQFF. CDR3 DNA sequence: TGTGCCAGCAGTTACGCAGGGCGGAATGAGCAGTTCTTC.

The chain links TRBV7-9 to TRBJ2-1, with D perhaps TRBD1 (7 bases). The CDR3 extends over 16 amino acids. The V and J ends lost 4 bases and 5 bases respectively, with 18 bases between them. Germline V lookup: CDR1 SEHNR, CDR2 FQNEAQ (reference sequence). This chain's CDR3 is CASSSPGGTVNNEQFF. CDR3 in DNA: TGTGCCAGCAGCTCCCCGGGCGGGACAGTTAACAATGAGCAGTTCTTC.

The V and J genes are TRBV4-3 and TRBJ1-3, with unresolved D. The V and J ends lost 5 bases and 0 bases respectively, with 14 bases between them. The CDR3 has 16 residues. Germline V lookup: CDR1 LGHNA, CDR2 YSLEER. The DNA for the CDR3 is TGCGCCAGCAGCTCCCCGGGAGGTATCTCTGGAAACACCATATATTTT. It is translated as CASSSPGGISGNTIYF.

J is TRBJ1-4 and V is TRBV19, with 8 nucleotides matching TRBD1. The germline V gene has CDR1 LNHDA and CDR2 SQIVND (reference sequence). This CDR3 has 16 residues. The V segment lost 4 bases and the J segment 6 bases; nucleotides outside the gene matches: 10. The CDR3 bases are TGTGCCAGTAGTACCACGGACAGGGAGACCCATGAAAAACTGTTTTTT. Translated: CASSTTDRETHEKLFF.

The genes are TRBV19 and TRBJ2-3; a possible D gene is TRBD1 (5 bases). The CDR3 totals 13 residues. From germline, CDR1 is LNHDA and CDR2 SQIVND (reference sequence). V shed 6 bases and J shed 0 bases, with 7 bases lying between them. The CDR3 DNA sequence: TGTGCCAGTAGATGGGGCAGCACAGATACGCAGTATTTT. It translates to CASRWGSTDTQYF.